The rows below give T cell receptor beta chains drawn from one sample of a study of Graves' ophthalmopathy and Graves' hyperthyroidism. Each CDR3 protein gets one entry after TCRdb re-called the multiplex PCR reads with MiXCR. This sample carries approximately 1.2 million distinct CDR3 sequences, 36% of them seen once, and the ten largest clones take 11%. Input material: peripheral blood or thyroid tissue (not recorded which). The receptors shown here come from an adult man with Graves' hyperthyroidism. Each CDR3 is given with its conserved first and last residue. D genes are given only for firm matches. For some rows the clone size is stated as once, few or many, or as a class when expanded; others skip it.

size,D,V,J,DNA,CDR3
many,TRBD2,TRBV24-1,TRBJ2-2,TGTGCCACCAGTGAGGCTAGCGGAAACACCGGGGAGCTGTTTTTT,CATSEASGNTGELFF
NA,TRBD1,TRBV12-3/TRBV12-4,TRBJ1-2,TGTGCCAGCAGACCGGGACAGGGTTGGGATGGCTACACCTTC,CASRPGQGWDGYTF
NA,NA,TRBV6-6,TRBJ1-4,TGTGCCAGCAGCAAAACAGGGTCTAATGAAAAACTGTTTTTT,CASSKTGSNEKLFF
NA,TRBD1,TRBV20-1,TRBJ2-1,TGCAGTGCCCCAACGAGGGACAGGAGTTCCAATGAGCAGTTCTTC,CSAPTRDRSSNEQFF
many,NA,TRBV9,TRBJ1-3,TGTGCCAGCAGCTCCCGCCGGGGGGCAAACACCATATATTTT,CASSSRRGANTIYF
NA,NA,TRBV28,TRBJ1-5,TGTGCCAGCAGTTCGATTCACAGGGACCGTAGCAATCAGCCCCAGCATTTT,CASSSIHRDRSNQPQHF
NA,NA,TRBV3-1,TRBJ2-7,TGTGCCAGCAGCCCCCTGGGGGTTGGCTACGAGCAGTACTTC,CASSPLGVGYEQYF
NA,TRBD1,TRBV11-2,TRBJ1-2,TGTGCCAGCAGGGCGACAGGGGCGCTTGGCTACACCTTC,CASRATGALGYTF
NA,NA,TRBV29-1,TRBJ2-7,TGCAGCGTTGAAGAAGCGTTGAATACCGAGCAGTACTTC,CSVEEALNTEQYF
few,NA,TRBV6-5,TRBJ1-1,TGTGCCAGCAGTTCGAAAAACAGGGACACTGAAGCTTTCTTT,CASSSKNRDTEAFF
few,NA,TRBV20-1,TRBJ1-6,TGCAGTGCCGTGGTGGACAGCAATAATTCACCCCTCCACTTT,CSAVVDSNNSPLHF
NA,TRBD2,TRBV6-5,TRBJ2-2,TGTGCCAGCAATACCAATAGCGGGGGAGCGAACACCGGGGAGCTGTTTTTT,CASNTNSGGANTGELFF
many,NA,TRBV7-2,TRBJ1-2,TGTGCCAGCAGCTTAGATCGGCAGGTCTATGGCTACACCTTC,CASSLDRQVYGYTF
many,TRBD1,TRBV14,TRBJ2-5,TGTGCCAGCAGCCAAGGAACAGGGGGCCAAGAGACCCAGTACTTC,CASSQGTGGQETQYF